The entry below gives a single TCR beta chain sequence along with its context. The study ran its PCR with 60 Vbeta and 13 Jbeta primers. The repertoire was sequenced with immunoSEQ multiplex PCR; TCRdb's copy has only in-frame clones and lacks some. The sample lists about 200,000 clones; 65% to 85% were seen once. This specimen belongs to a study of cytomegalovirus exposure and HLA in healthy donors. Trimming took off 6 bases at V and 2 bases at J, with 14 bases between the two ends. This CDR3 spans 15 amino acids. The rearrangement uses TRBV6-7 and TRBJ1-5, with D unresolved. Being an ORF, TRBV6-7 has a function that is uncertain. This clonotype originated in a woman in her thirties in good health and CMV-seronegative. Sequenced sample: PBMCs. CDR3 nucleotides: TGTGCCAGCAGCATGATTATGCGTGGCAATCAGCCCCAGCATTTT. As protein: CASSMIMRGNQPQHF.